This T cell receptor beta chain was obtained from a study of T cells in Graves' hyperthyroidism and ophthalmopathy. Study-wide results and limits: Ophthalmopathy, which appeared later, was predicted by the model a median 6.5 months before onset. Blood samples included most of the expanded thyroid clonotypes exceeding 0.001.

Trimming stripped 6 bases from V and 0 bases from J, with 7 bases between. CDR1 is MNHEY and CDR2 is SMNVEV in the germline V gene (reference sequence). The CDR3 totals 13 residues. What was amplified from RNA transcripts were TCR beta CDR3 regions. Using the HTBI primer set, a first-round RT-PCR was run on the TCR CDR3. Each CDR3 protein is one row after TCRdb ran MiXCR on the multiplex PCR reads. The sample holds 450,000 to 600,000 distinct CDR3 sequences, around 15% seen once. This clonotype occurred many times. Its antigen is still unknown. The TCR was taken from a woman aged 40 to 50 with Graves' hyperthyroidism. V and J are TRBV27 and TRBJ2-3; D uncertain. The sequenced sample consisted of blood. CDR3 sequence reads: CASRSFSTDTQYF. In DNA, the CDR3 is TGTGCCAGCAGGTCTTTTAGCACAGATACGCAGTATTTT.